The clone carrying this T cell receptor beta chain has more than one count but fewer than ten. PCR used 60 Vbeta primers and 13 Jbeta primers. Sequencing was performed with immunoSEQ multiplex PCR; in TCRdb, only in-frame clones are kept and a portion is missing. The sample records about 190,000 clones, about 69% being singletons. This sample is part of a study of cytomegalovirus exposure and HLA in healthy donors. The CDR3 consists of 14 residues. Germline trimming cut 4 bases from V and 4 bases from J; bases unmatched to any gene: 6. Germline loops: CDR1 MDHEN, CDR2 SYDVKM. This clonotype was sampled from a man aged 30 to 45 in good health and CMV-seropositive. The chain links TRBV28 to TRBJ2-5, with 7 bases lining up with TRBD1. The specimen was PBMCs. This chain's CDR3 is CASSSPPGGETQYF. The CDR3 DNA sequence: TGTGCCAGCAGTTCTCCTCCAGGGGGAGAGACCCAGTACTTC. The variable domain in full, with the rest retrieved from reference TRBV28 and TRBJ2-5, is DVKVTQSSRYLVKRTGEKVFLECVQDMDHENMFWYRQDPGLGLRLIYFSYDVKMKEKGDIPEGYSVSREKKERFSLILESASTNQTSMYLCASSSPPGGETQYFGPGTRLLVL.